A selection of T cell receptor beta chains follows, all from one sample in a study of CD4 T cells in relation to SARS-CoV-2 and coronaviruses. The antigens these receptors bind are not known. The method was immunoSEQ multiplex PCR; TCRdb's version includes in-frame clones alone and lacks a portion of them. The sample lists fewer than 25,000 clones, around 70% occurring once. Specimen: CD4+ T cells from PBMCs, cultured in vitro. The receptors stem from a human donor in good health. The CDR3 runs from the conserved cysteine through the conserved F or W. A D gene is named only where the DNA matches it firmly. Some rows have no size entry. The others give once, few or many, or a class for an expanded clone.

TRBJ2-3 | . | once | TRBV5-5 | CASSFGTEETQYF | TGTGCCAGCAGCTTCGGGACCGAAGAAACGCAGTATTTT
TRBJ2-3 | . | . | TRBV6-6 | CASSPTSDTQYF | TGTGCCAGCAGTCCCACCTCAGATACGCAGTATTTT
TRBJ1-1 | . | . | TRBV19 | CASSMQGLSFTEAFF | TGTGCCAGTAGTATGCAGGGACTGAGCTTCACTGAAGCTTTCTTT
TRBJ2-7 | . | few | TRBV6-5 | CASSLGRGWDEQYF | TGTGCCAGCAGCCTTGGTCGGGGTTGGGACGAGCAGTACTTC
TRBJ2-3 | . | . | TRBV6-1 | CASSELGEFTDTQYF | TGTGCCAGCAGTGAATTGGGGGAGTTCACAGATACGCAGTATTTT
TRBJ1-1 | . | . | TRBV19 | CASSLAGRISGNTEAFF | TGTGCCAGTAGTCTCGCCGGGCGAATCAGTGGGAACACTGAAGCTTTCTTT
TRBJ1-5 | . | . | TRBV4-3 | CASSQAGTRVPQHF | TGCGCCAGCAGCCAAGCGGGGACCAGGGTTCCCCAGCATTTT
TRBJ1-2 | . | . | TRBV5-4 | CASRAGEEGYGYTF | TGTGCCAGCAGGGCGGGGGAGGAGGGCTATGGCTACACCTTC
TRBJ2-1 | . | . | TRBV11-2 | CASSLEVGEQFF | TGTGCCAGCAGCTTAGAAGTGGGAGAGCAGTTCTTC
TRBJ1-2 | . | few | TRBV4-1 | CASSVTRNYGYTF | TGCGCCAGCAGCGTAACAAGGAACTATGGCTACACCTTC
TRBJ1-2 | . | . | TRBV7-9 | CASSPARPGSNYGYTF | TGTGCCAGCAGCCCAGCCCGGCCCGGGAGCAACTATGGCTACACCTTC
TRBJ1-1 | TRBD1 | . | TRBV5-1 | CASRPGQGESGAFF | TGCGCCAGCAGACCGGGACAGGGAGAATCTGGAGCTTTCTTT
TRBJ2-7 | TRBD2 | . | TRBV12-5 | CASGWGLAGLYEQYF | TGTGCTAGTGGCTGGGGGCTAGCGGGACTCTACGAGCAGTACTTC
TRBJ2-2 | . | few | TRBV7-9 | CASSSDGTGELFF | TGTGCCAGCAGCTCGGACGGCACCGGGGAGCTGTTTTTT
TRBJ2-1 | TRBD2 | few | TRBV14 | CASSPRVTSGSRYNEQFF | TGTGCCAGCAGCCCAAGGGTGACTAGCGGGAGCCGTTACAATGAGCAGTTCTTC
TRBJ2-7 | . | . | TRBV5-6 | CASSSTGRYEQYF | TGTGCCAGCAGCTCGACAGGACGCTACGAGCAGTACTTC
TRBJ1-3 | . | . | TRBV5-6 | CASRMGNLGNTIYF | TGTGCCAGCAGAATGGGGAATTTAGGAAACACCATATATTTT
TRBJ2-3 | TRBD1 | once | TRBV2 | CASSEWDRGPTDTQYF | TGTGCCAGCAGTGAATGGGACAGGGGGCCCACAGATACGCAGTATTTT
TRBJ2-7 | . | . | TRBV29-1 | CSAGSYEQYF | TGCAGCGCCGGGTCCTACGAGCAGTACTTC